Presented here are 21 T cell receptor beta chains from one specimen sequenced in a study of prognosis after radiotherapy for stage I lung cancer (dated by TCRdb to the early 2020s). The sample was run on an Illumina HiSeq 3000. Two rounds of multiplex PCR were performed to amplify the TCR beta CDR3 region from genomic DNA. The first PCR round used primers specific to each TRBV and TRBJ gene, with sequences filed in Chinese patent CN105087789A. TCRdb reworked the public reads: Q25 trimming with fastp, MiXCR clone assembly, productive beta chains retained. Every CDR3 protein is listed once, alongside the most common genes and DNA of its rows. This sample comprises around 13,000 distinct CDR3 sequences, about 27% of them detected only once. The ten largest make up under 15% of the sample. The sample here was PBMCs, taken before or after stereotactic body radiation therapy (not recorded which). These receptors were taken from a donor aged 50 or older with non-small cell lung cancer.

As concerns this clonotype: An end of the junction differs from the germline gene, which may be a read error. This rearrangement joins TRBV6-5 to TRBJ1-2; D gene unclear. Germline V gene data show CDR1 as MNHEY and CDR2 as SVGAGI. The CDR3 covers 12 residues. The CDR3 region has the DNA TGTGCCAGCAGTTGGGCCAACCAACAAGACTCCTTC. Its translation is CASSWANQQDSF.

This clonotype was counted many times. The V gene is TRBV29-1, the J gene TRBJ2-7; TRBD1 aligns across 9 bases. Germline values: CDR1 SQVTM, CDR2 ANQGSEA. With 4 bases clipped from V and 5 bases from J, the junction kept 9 bases outside the gene matches. This CDR3 spans 14 amino acids. The CDR3 here is CSVGGQGTLDEQYF. CDR3 nucleotide sequence: TGCAGCGTTGGCGGACAGGGGACTTTGGACGAGCAGTACTTC.

Worth noting for this clonotype: Given a far larger clone just one base away, this is likely a sequencing read error. This chain's CDR3 is CVSSVTSGPNNEQFF. CDR3 nucleotide sequence: TGTGTCAGCAGCGTGACTAGCGGTCCTAACAATGAGCAGTTCTTC. The V and J genes are TRBV6-4 and TRBJ2-1; 9 bases are a match to TRBD2. The CDR3 covers 15 residues. Looked up from germline, CDR1 is MRHNA and CDR2 is SNTAGT.

This clonotype has ten or more counts. The chain uses TRBV2 and TRBJ2-5; 8 nucleotides match TRBD2. Germline trimming cut 6 bases from V and 2 bases from J; bases unmatched to any gene: 17. The germline gives CDR1 SNHLY, CDR2 FYNNEI. The CDR3 totals 18 residues. CDR3 nucleotide sequence: TGTGCCAGCAGGGAACCTCCGGGACGCGGGGGGACACAAGAGACCCAGTACTTC. It translates to CASREPPGRGGTQETQYF.

With respect to this clonotype: This likely reflects a read error, since a far larger clone is one base away. The rearrangement uses TRBV6-5 and TRBJ2-1; D unclear. V gave up 5 bases and J gave up 8 bases, with 10 bases separating them. Germline-derived CDR1 and CDR2 are MNHEY and SVGAGI. The CDR3 contains 12 residues. Here the CDR3 reads CASSLAHDEQFF. CDR3 coding DNA: TGTGCCAGCAGTCTGGCCCATGATGAGCAGTTCTTC.

By sample share, this clonotype is medium-sized (0.01 to 0.1%). The chain combines TRBV20-1 with TRBJ2-1, with D perhaps TRBD2 (6 bases). Germline values: CDR1 DFQATT, CDR2 SNEGSKA (reference sequence). Deletions cut 5 bases from V and 4 bases from J, with 21 bases between. The CDR3 is 16 residues long. In DNA, the CDR3 is TGCAGTGCTGAGGGCGGGGATCGTGGGGTATACAATGAGCAGTTCTTC. Its translation is CSAEGGDRGVYNEQFF.

The rearrangement links TRBV7-9 to TRBJ2-7; no definite D call. This CDR3 comprises 18 residues. The V gene lost 2 bases and the J gene lost 3 bases, with 23 bases spanning the gap. The germline V gene encodes CDR1 SEHNR and CDR2 FQNEAQ (reference sequence). This chain's CDR3 is CASSLNPSNIRLGYEQYF. CDR3 in DNA: TGTGCCAGCAGCTTAAATCCCTCTAACATACGGTTGGGCTACGAGCAGTACTTC.

The rearrangement uses TRBV12-3 or TRBV12-4 and TRBJ2-7, with a weak D call TRBD2 (7 bases). Trimming shortened V by 6 bases and J by 7 bases, and 19 bases separated the two germline ends. There are 14 residues in the CDR3. The CDR3 coding sequence is TGTGCCAGCAGACCGAGAGGGGGGGACTATGAGCAGTACTTC. Translating it yields CASRPRGGDYEQYF.

In its sample, this clonotype is medium-sized. The chain carries TRBV6-5 and TRBJ2-7, with D possibly TRBD1 on 6 matching bases. The CDR3 totals 15 residues. Per germline, CDR1 MNHEY and CDR2 SVGAGI. V lost 1 base to trimming and J lost 0 bases, with 10 bases between them. The CDR3 coding sequence is TGTGCCAGCAGTTACTTGGACAGAGACTCCTACGAGCAGTACTTC. Encoded protein: CASSYLDRDSYEQYF.

By share of the sample, this clonotype is medium-sized. The chain recombines TRBV6-2 or TRBV6-3 with TRBJ2-1; 10 bases line up with TRBD2. The V segment lost 7 bases and the J segment 6 bases; nucleotides outside the gene matches: 9. Germline loops: CDR1 MNHEY, CDR2 SVGEGT. The CDR3 extends over 15 amino acids. CDR3 DNA: TGTGCCAGCATTCCTAGCGGGAGAGGGGGCAATGAGCAGTTCTTC. It yields the protein CASIPSGRGGNEQFF.

This clonotype was found many times. The chain joins TRBV3-1 to TRBJ2-1; D is tentatively TRBD1 or TRBD2 (5 bases each). Trimming took off 0 bases at V and 4 bases at J, with 16 bases between the two ends. Germline assignment: CDR1 LGHDT and CDR2 YNNKEL (reference sequence). The CDR3 has 17 amino acids. CDR3 bases: TGTGCCAGCAGCCAAGATGTGGGGGATAGGTTTTACAATGAGCAGTTCTTC. It specifies CASSQDVGDRFYNEQFF.

The gene calls are TRBV7-6 and TRBJ2-2; 12 bases fit TRBD2. Germline V lookup: CDR1 SGHVS, CDR2 FNYEAQ. This CDR3 comprises 20 residues. With 1 base clipped from V and 3 bases from J, the junction kept 12 bases outside the gene matches. CDR3 loop: CASSLDPPGLAGSDTGELFF. CDR3 bases: TGTGCCAGCAGCTTAGACCCCCCGGGACTAGCGGGTAGTGACACCGGGGAGCTGTTTTTT.

This clonotype came up many times. The J gene is TRBJ2-5, the V gene TRBV20-1; 7 positions match TRBD1. Germline V gene sequence: CDR1 DFQATT, CDR2 SNEGSKA (reference sequence). The CDR3 totals 14 residues. Germline trimming cut 6 bases from V and 3 bases from J; bases unmatched to any gene: 10. The CDR3 sequence is CSAPLPGTEETQYF. CDR3 nucleotide sequence: TGCAGTGCCCCTTTACCCGGGACAGAAGAGACCCAGTACTTC.

This clonotype was found many times. A much larger clone differs from this one at a single base, so this may be a read error. This chain links TRBV11-2 with TRBJ1-5; D uncertain. The CDR3 has 14 amino acids. The germline V gene has CDR1 SGHAT and CDR2 FQNNGV. The CDR3 DNA sequence: TGTACCAGCAGCTTAGGCCTCATGGGGTCGCCCCAGCATTTT. It codes for CTSSLGLMGSPQHF.

About this clonotype: A much larger clone is a single base away; this may be a read error. Lacking the conserved final phenylalanine or tryptophan, this CDR3 likely reflects a read error. The CDR3 is CASIQRGARENIQYL. CDR3 bases: TGTGCCAGCATTCAAAGGGGGGCGAGGGAAAACATTCAGTACCTC. The J gene is TRBJ2-4, the V gene TRBV2; D is tentatively TRBD1 or TRBD2 (6 bases each). CDR1 and CDR2 (germline): SNHLY, FYNNEI. The V end was cut by 7 bases, the J end by 5 bases, with 18 bases between. This CDR3 spans 15 amino acids.

This clonotype was seen many times. CDR3 bases: TGTGCCAGTAGTATAAACAGGGGCTCCTACGAGCAGTACTTC. It specifies CASSINRGSYEQYF. The chain carries TRBV19 and TRBJ2-7; TRBD1 agrees at 7 bases. Germline CDR1 is LNHDA and CDR2 is SQIVND (reference sequence). J gave up 0 bases and V 2 bases, and 1 base lay outside the gene matches. The CDR3 spans 14 residues. Looking up the rest from reference TRBV19 and TRBJ2-7 gives the full variable domain: DGGITQSPKYLFRKEGQNVTLSCEQNLNHDAMYWYRQDPGQGLRLIYYSQIVNDFQKGDIAEGYSVSREKKESFPLTVTSAQKNPTAFYLCASSINRGSYEQYFGPGTRLTVT.

A single count supports this clonotype. This is likely a read error, given that the CDR3 carries no conserved phenylalanine or tryptophan at its end. DNA for the CDR3: TGTGCCAGCAGTTTAACGCTGACCTACAATGAGCAGTTCTCC. Protein: CASSLTLTYNEQFS. The gene calls are TRBV28 and TRBJ2-1, with unresolved D. CDR3 length: 14 residues. V was shortened by 2 bases and J by 2 bases, with 7 bases between the two germline ends. Germline V gives CDR1 MDHEN, CDR2 SYDVKM.

This clonotype was seen many times. The genes are TRBV5-1 and TRBJ2-5; perhaps D is TRBD1 or TRBD2 (5 bases each). This CDR3 spans 13 amino acids. CDR1 and CDR2 (germline): SGHRS, YFSETQ. The germline V and J ends were trimmed by 4 bases and 4 bases, with 11 bases remaining between them. CDR3 sequence reads: CASSEGWPETQYF. CDR3 in DNA: TGCGCCAGCAGCGAGGGGTGGCCAGAGACCCAGTACTTC. The entire variable domain, with the rest obtained from reference TRBV5-1 and TRBJ2-5, is as follows: KAGVTQTPRYLIKTRGQQVTLSCSPISGHRSVSWYQQTPGQGLQFLFEYFSETQRNKGNFPGRFSGRQFSNSRSEMNVSTLELGDSALYLCASSEGWPETQYFGPGTRLLVL.

This clonotype has at least ten counts. The rearrangement links TRBV20-1 to TRBJ2-3, with D unresolved. Germline V gene sequence: CDR1 DFQATT, CDR2 SNEGSKA (reference sequence). This CDR3 is built from 14 residues. V was cut by 7 bases and J by 1 base, with 15 bases left in between. CDR3 amino acids: CSVPAGIGTDTQYF. In DNA form, the CDR3 reads TGCAGTGTCCCGGCCGGTATAGGCACAGATACGCAGTATTTT.

This clonotype was observed many times. DNA of the CDR3: TGCAGTGCTAGAGAATGGGGACGGGAATGGGGCAATCAGCCCCAGCATTTT. Its translation: CSAREWGREWGNQPQHF. The genes are TRBV20-1 and TRBJ1-5; the D gene is possibly TRBD1 (5 bases). The V and J ends lost 0 bases and 2 bases respectively, with 17 bases between them. Germline-derived CDR1 and CDR2 are DFQATT and SNEGSKA (reference sequence). The length of the CDR3 is 17 residues.

This clonotype was seen many times. The rearrangement joins TRBV15 to TRBJ2-3, with a possible D match to TRBD2 (7 bases). Trimming left V 5 bases short and J 5 bases short, with 20 bases between. This CDR3 has 16 amino acids. CDR1 LNHNV and CDR2 YYDKDF come from the germline V gene (reference sequence). The CDR3 loop reads CATSPDLRGQGDTQYF. The CDR3 bases are TGTGCCACCAGCCCAGACCTGCGGGGGCAGGGAGATACGCAGTATTTT.